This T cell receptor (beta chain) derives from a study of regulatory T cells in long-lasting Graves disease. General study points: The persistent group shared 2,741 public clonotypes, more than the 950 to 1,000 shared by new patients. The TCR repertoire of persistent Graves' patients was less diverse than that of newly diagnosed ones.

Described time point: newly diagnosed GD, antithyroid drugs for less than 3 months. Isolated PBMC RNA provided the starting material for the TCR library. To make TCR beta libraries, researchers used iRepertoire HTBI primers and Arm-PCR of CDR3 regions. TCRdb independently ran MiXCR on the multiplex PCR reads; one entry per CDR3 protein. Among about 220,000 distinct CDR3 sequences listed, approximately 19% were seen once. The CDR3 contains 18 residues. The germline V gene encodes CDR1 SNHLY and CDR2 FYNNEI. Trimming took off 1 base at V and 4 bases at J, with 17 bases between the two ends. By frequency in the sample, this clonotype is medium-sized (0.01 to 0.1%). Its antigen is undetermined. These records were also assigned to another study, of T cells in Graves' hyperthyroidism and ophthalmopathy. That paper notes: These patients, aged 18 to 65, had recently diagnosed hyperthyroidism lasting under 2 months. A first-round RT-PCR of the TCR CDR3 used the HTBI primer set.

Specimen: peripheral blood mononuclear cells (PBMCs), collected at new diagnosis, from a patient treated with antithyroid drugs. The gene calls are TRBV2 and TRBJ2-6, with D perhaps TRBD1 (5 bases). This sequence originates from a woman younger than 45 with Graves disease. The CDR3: CASSEDPFWTTGANVLTF. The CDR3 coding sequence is TGTGCCAGCAGTGAAGATCCCTTTTGGACAACGGGGGCCAACGTCCTGACTTTC.